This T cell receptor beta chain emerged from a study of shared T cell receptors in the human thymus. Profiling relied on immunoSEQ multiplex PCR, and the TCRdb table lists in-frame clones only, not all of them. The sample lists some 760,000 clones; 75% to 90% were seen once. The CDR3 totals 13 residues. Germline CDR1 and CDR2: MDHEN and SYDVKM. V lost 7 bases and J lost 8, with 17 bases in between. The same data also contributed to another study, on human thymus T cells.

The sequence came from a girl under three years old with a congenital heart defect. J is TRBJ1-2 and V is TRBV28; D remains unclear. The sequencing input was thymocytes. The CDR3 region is CASTGKDLLGYTF. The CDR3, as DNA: TGTGCCAGCACGGGAAAGGACTTACTGGGCTACACCTTC.